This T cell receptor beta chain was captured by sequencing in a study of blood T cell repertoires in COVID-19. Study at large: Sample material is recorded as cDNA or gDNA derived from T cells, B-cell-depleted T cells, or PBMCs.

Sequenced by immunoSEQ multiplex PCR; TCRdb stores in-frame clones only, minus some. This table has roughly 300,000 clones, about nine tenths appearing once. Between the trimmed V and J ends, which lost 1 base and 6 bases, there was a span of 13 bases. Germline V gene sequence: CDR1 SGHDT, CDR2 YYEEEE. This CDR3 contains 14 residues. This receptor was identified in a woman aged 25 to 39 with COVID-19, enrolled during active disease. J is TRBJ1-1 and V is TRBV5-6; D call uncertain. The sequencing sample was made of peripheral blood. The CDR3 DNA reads TGTGCCAGCAGCTTGTCATTCCGGACTTCTGAAGCTTTCTTT. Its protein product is CASSLSFRTSEAFF.